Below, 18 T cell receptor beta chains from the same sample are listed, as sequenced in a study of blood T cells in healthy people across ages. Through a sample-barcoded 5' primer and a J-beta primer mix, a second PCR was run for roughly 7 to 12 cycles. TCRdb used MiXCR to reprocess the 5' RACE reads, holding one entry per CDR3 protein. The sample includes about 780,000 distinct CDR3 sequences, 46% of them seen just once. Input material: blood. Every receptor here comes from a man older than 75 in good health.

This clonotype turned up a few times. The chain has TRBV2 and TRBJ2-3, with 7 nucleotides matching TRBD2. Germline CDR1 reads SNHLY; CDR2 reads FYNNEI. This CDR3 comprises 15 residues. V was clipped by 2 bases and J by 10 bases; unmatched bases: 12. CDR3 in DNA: TGTGCCAGCAGTGAATGGGTTAGCGGGTCTGGGGCGCAGTATTTT. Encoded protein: CASSEWVSGSGAQYF.

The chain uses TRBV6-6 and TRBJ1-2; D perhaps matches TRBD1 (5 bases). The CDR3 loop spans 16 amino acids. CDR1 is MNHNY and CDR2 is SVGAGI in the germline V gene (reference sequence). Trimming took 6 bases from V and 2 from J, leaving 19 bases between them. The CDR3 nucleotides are TGTGCCAGCAGCAGCCCCCATTCTGGGGCAAACTATGGCTACACCTTC. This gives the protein CASSSPHSGANYGYTF.

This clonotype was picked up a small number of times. The CDR3 spells CASSPTFSVSSYNEQFF. The CDR3 bases are TGTGCCAGCAGTCCGACCTTTAGCGTTAGCTCCTACAATGAGCAGTTCTTC. The chain joins TRBV28 to TRBJ2-1, with a weak D call TRBD2 (5 bases). Between the trimmed V and J ends, which lost 5 bases and 0 bases, there was a span of 17 bases. This CDR3 contains 17 residues. Germline V CDR1 and CDR2: MDHEN, SYDVKM.

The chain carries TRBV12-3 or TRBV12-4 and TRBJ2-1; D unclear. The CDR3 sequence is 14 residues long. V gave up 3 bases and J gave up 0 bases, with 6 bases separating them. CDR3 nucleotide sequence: TGTGCCAGCAGTTTTATGAGCTCCTACAATGAGCAGTTCTTC. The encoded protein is CASSFMSSYNEQFF.

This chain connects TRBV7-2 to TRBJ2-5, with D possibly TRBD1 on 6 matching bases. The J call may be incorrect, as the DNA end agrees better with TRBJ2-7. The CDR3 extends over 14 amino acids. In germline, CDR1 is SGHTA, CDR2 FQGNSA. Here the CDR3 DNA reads TGTGCCAGCAGCCTTGACAGGTACTTCTACGAGCAGTACTTC. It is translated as CASSLDRYFYEQYF.

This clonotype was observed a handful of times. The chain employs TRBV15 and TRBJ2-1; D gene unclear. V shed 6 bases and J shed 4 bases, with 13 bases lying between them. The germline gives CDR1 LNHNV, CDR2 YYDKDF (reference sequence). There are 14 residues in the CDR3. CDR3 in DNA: TGTGCCACCAGGGTGGGCCGGGCTTACAATGAGCAGTTCTTC. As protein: CATRVGRAYNEQFF.

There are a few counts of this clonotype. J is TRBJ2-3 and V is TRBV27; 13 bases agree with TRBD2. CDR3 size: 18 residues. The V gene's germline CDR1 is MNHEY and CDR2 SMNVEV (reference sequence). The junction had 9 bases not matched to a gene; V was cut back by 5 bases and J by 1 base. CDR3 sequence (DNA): TGTGCCAGCAGTCACCTTCGGACTAGCGGGAGCGGCACAGATACGCAGTATTTT. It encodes CASSHLRTSGSGTDTQYF.

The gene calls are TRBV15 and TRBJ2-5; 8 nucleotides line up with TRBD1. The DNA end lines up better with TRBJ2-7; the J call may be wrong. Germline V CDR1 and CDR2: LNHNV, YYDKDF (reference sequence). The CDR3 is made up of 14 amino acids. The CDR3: CATRPGTGRGEQYF. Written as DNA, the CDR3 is TGTGCCACCCGCCCAGGGACAGGACGGGGCGAGCAGTACTTC.

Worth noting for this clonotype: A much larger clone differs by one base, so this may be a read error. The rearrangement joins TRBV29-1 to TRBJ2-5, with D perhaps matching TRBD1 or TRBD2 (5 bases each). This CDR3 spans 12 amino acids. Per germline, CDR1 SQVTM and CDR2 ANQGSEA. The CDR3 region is CSGGRNQETRYF. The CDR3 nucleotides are TGCAGCGGGGGACGGAACCAAGAGACCCGGTACTTC. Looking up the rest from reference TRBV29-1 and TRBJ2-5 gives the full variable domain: SAVISQKPSRDICQRGTSLTIQCQVDSQVTMMFWYRQQPGQSLTLIATANQGSEATYESGFVIDKFPISRPNLTFSTLTVSNMSPEDSSIYLCSGGRNQETRYFGPGTRLLVL.

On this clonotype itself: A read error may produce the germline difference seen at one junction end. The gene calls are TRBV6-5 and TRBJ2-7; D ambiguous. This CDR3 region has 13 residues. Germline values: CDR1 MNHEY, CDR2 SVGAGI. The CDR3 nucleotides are TGTGCCAGCAGTTACGGCCGGGTCTACGAGCAGTGCTTC. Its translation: CASSYGRVYEQCF.

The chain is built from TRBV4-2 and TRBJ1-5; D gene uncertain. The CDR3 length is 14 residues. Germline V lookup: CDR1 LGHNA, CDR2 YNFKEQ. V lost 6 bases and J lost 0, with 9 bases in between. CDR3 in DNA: TGTGCCAGCAGTCAGACTTTTAGCAATCAGCCCCAGCATTTT. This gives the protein CASSQTFSNQPQHF.

The CDR3 protein is CSAIRDRGRYGYTF. CDR3 in DNA: TGCAGTGCTATCCGGGACAGGGGGCGATATGGCTACACCTTC. The chain links TRBV20-1 to TRBJ1-2; TRBD1 matches 12 bases. After removal of 4 bases from V and 5 bases from J, the junction contained 5 bases not matched to a gene. The CDR3 is made up of 14 amino acids. Germline V gene lookup returns CDR1 DFQATT and CDR2 SNEGSKA (reference sequence).

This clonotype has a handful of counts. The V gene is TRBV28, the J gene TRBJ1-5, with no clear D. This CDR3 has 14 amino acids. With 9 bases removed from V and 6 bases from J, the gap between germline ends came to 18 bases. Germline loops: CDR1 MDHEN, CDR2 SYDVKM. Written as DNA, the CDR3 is TGTGCCAGTGACAAGGGCCAGGCGAGTCAGCCCCAGCATTTT. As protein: CASDKGQASQPQHF.

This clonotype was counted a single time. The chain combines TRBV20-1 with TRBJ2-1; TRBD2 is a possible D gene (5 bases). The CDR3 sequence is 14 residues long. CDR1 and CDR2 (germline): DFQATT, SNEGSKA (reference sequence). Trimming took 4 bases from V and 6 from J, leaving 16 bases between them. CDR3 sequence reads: CSAIRTGWGNEQFF. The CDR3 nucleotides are TGCAGTGCTATAAGAACGGGATGGGGCAATGAGCAGTTCTTC.

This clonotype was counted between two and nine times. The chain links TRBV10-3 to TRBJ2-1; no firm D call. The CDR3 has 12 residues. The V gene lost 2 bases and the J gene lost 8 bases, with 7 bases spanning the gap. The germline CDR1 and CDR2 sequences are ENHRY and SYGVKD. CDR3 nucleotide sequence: TGTGCCATCAGTGAGATCGAAGATGAGCAGTTCTTC. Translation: CAISEIEDEQFF.

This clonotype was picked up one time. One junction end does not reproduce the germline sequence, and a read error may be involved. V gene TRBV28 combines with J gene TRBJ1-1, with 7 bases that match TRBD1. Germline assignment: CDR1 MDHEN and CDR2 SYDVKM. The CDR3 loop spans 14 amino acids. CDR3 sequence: CASRHQTGRTEPFF. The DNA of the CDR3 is TGCGCCAGCAGGCACCAGACAGGGCGGACTGAACCTTTCTTT.

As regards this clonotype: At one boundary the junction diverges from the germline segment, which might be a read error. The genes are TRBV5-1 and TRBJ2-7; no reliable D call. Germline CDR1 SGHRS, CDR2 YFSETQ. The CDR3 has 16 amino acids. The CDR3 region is CASSFIEAGVSSEQYF. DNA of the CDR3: TGCGCCAGCAGCTTTATCGAGGCCGGAGTTTCCTCCGAGCAGTACTTC.

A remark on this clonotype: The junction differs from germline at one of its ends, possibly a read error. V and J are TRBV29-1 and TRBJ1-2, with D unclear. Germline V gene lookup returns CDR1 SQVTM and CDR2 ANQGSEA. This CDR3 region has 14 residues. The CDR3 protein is CSVEEGWVNHGYTF. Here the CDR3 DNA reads TGCAGCGTTGAAGAGGGTTGGGTTAACCATGGCTACACCTTC.